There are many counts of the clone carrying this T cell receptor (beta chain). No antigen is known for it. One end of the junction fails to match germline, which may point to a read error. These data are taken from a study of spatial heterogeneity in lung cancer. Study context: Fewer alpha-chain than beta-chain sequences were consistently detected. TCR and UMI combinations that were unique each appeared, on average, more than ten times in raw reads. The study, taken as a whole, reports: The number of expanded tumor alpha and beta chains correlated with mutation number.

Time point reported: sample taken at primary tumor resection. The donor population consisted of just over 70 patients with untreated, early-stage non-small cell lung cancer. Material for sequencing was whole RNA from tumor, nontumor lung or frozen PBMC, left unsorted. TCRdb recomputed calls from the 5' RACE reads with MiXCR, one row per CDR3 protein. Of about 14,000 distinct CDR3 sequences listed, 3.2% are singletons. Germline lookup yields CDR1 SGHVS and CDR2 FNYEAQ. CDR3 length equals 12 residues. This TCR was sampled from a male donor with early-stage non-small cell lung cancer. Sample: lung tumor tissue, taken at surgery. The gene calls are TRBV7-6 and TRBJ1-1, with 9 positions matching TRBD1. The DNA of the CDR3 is TGTGCCAGCACCTTAGGGACAGGGTACGCTTTCTTT. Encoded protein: CASTLGTGYAFF.